This is a list of T cell receptor beta chains from one sample in a study of Graves' ophthalmopathy and Graves' hyperthyroidism. TCRdb reprocessed the multiplex PCR reads via MiXCR and lists one record per CDR3 protein. Of around 670,000 distinct CDR3 sequences in the sample, roughly two fifths are singletons; the top ten hold roughly 45%. Sequencing used peripheral blood. The receptors come from an adult man with Graves' ophthalmopathy. Both conserved end residues are part of each CDR3. The D gene is left open where the match is weak. A row's size may be missing; if present it is once, few, many or a size class.

clone_size: many; v_call: TRBV29-1; j_call: TRBJ2-7; d_call: .; cdr3_nt: TGCAGCGTTTTCGGGACTGCGGGCAACGAGCAGTACTTC; cdr3_aa: CSVFGTAGNEQYF
clone_size: once; v_call: TRBV9; j_call: TRBJ2-7; d_call: .; cdr3_nt: TGTGCCAGCAGCCCAGTCAGCCACGAGCAGTACTTC; cdr3_aa: CASSPVSHEQYF
clone_size: .; v_call: TRBV11-2; j_call: TRBJ2-7; d_call: TRBD2; cdr3_nt: TGTGCCAGCAGCTTAGTGGCGGGAGTCTCGAACGAGCAGCACTTC; cdr3_aa: CASSLVAGVSNEQHF
clone_size: .; v_call: TRBV7-9; j_call: TRBJ1-2; d_call: .; cdr3_nt: TGTGCCAGCAGCTACAGGGATCCCTATGGCTACACCTTC; cdr3_aa: CASSYRDPYGYTF
clone_size: few; v_call: TRBV15; j_call: TRBJ1-2; d_call: .; cdr3_nt: TGTGCCACCAGCAGAAATACAGCCTATGGCTACACCTTC; cdr3_aa: CATSRNTAYGYTF
clone_size: .; v_call: TRBV7-9; j_call: TRBJ2-5; d_call: TRBD1; cdr3_nt: TGTGCCAGCAGCATCGGACAGGGCGGGGTGACCCAGTACTTC; cdr3_aa: CASSIGQGGVTQYF
clone_size: few; v_call: TRBV5-8; j_call: TRBJ2-5; d_call: .; cdr3_nt: TGTGCCAGCAGCCCGAGACTCGTACAAGAGACCCAGTACTTC; cdr3_aa: CASSPRLVQETQYF
clone_size: many; v_call: TRBV4-1; j_call: TRBJ1-5; d_call: .; cdr3_nt: TGTGCCAGCAGCCAGGGAAGGAATCAGCCCCAGCATTTT; cdr3_aa: CASSQGRNQPQHF
clone_size: few; v_call: TRBV7-6; j_call: TRBJ1-3; d_call: .; cdr3_nt: TGTGCCAGCAGCTTAGGTAGTACAGGACCTTCCTCTGGAAACACCATATATTTT; cdr3_aa: CASSLGSTGPSSGNTIYF
clone_size: .; v_call: TRBV19; j_call: TRBJ2-5; d_call: .; cdr3_nt: TGTGCCAGTAGTATTAGGGGAGTCCAAGAGACCCAGTACTTC; cdr3_aa: CASSIRGVQETQYF
clone_size: many; v_call: TRBV6-5; j_call: TRBJ2-7; d_call: .; cdr3_nt: TGTGCCAGCAGTTACGACCCCTCCTACGAGCAGTACTTC; cdr3_aa: CASSYDPSYEQYF
clone_size: .; v_call: TRBV4-3; j_call: TRBJ1-1; d_call: .; cdr3_nt: TGCGCCAGCAGCCAAGAATGGAACCAAAACACTGAAGCTTTCTTT; cdr3_aa: CASSQEWNQNTEAFF
clone_size: .; v_call: TRBV20-1; j_call: TRBJ2-5; d_call: TRBD2; cdr3_nt: TGCAGTGCTGCAGGGACTAGCGGAGCCCAAGAGACCCAGTACTTC; cdr3_aa: CSAAGTSGAQETQYF
clone_size: few; v_call: TRBV25-1; j_call: TRBJ2-2; d_call: .; cdr3_nt: TGTGCCAGCAGTGCATTTGGGGCCGGGGAGCTGTTTTTT; cdr3_aa: CASSAFGAGELFF
clone_size: many; v_call: TRBV20-1; j_call: TRBJ2-7; d_call: .; cdr3_nt: TGCAGTGCTAGAGTAGGAGGAAACCAGCAGTACTTC; cdr3_aa: CSARVGGNQQYF
clone_size: .; v_call: TRBV25-1; j_call: TRBJ1-6; d_call: .; cdr3_nt: TGTGCCAGCAGTGAATCCGGGGAGGATTCACCCCTCCACTTT; cdr3_aa: CASSESGEDSPLHF